This T cell receptor beta chain came from a study of control samples from healthy donors and cancer patients. In its sample, this clone is medium-sized. This CDR3 spans 15 amino acids. V shed 0 bases and J shed 8 bases, with 14 bases lying between them. Germline CDR1 is SGHNT and CDR2 is YYREEE (reference sequence). Clones were read by immunoSEQ multiplex PCR, and TCRdb kept only the in-frame ones, dropping some. In the table there are approximately 120,000 clones, around 92% of which are singletons. The chain recombines TRBV5-4 with TRBJ1-4, with D unclear. The sequenced sample was PBMCs. This TCR came from an elderly man with head and neck cancer. This CDR3 is CASSLEAGRKEKLFF. The CDR3 region has the DNA TGTGCCAGCAGCTTGGAGGCAGGACGGAAGGAAAAACTGTTTTTT.